This entry lists 27 T cell receptor beta chains sequenced from one sample in a study of early stage breast cancer tumors. Profiled with immunoSEQ multiplex PCR; TCRdb holds only in-frame clones, not every one. Among about 51,000 clones, around four fifths were seen once, and the ten largest hold roughly 3%. The sequenced sample consisted of blood. All receptors come from a person aged 40 to 49 with breast cancer.

CDR3 DNA sequence: TGTGCCAGCAGTGCGACAGGGACATTTGATACGCAGTATTTT. It yields the protein CASSATGTFDTQYF. The J gene is TRBJ2-3, the V gene TRBV6-4, with 7 positions matching TRBD1. Losses at the gene ends were 4 bases for V and 6 bases for J; bases not matched to a gene: 7. This CDR3 has 14 residues. Germline CDR1 MRHNA, CDR2 SNTAGT.

V and J are TRBV19 and TRBJ2-7, with TRBD1 identical over 12 bases. Germline V CDR1 and CDR2: LNHDA, SQIVND (reference sequence). V lost 3 bases, J lost 3 bases, and 3 bases stayed unmatched. The CDR3 is 15 residues long. CDR3 sequence: CASSMGQGAFYEQYF. CDR3 coding DNA: TGTGCCAGTAGTATGGGACAGGGGGCTTTCTACGAGCAGTACTTC.

The J gene is TRBJ2-7, the V gene TRBV30; the D gene is possibly TRBD1 (5 bases). This CDR3 comprises 14 residues. With 0 bases removed from V and 3 bases from J, the gap between germline ends came to 12 bases. CDR1 and CDR2 (germline): GTSNPN, SVGIG (reference sequence). The DNA of the CDR3 is TGTGCCTGGAGTGTCGGAATTACAGGCTACGAGCAGTACTTC. Its protein product is CAWSVGITGYEQYF.

The chain joins TRBV4-2 to TRBJ2-7, with 11 bases identical to TRBD2. CDR1 LGHNA and CDR2 YNFKEQ come from the germline V gene. J gave up 2 bases and V 4 bases, and 4 bases lay outside the gene matches. This CDR3 spans 15 amino acids. CDR3 amino acids: CASSRELAGAYEQYF. The CDR3 coding sequence is TGTGCCAGCAGCCGGGAACTAGCGGGAGCCTACGAGCAGTACTTC.

This clone was counted a few times. The chain combines TRBV5-1 with TRBJ1-4; no clear D. V was cut by 0 bases and J by 8 bases, with 14 bases left in between. The CDR3 has 15 residues. Germline V gene lookup returns CDR1 SGHRS and CDR2 YFSETQ. DNA for the CDR3: TGCGCCAGCAGCTTGGAACCCCGGCGGAGCGAAAAACTGTTTTTT. Translated: CASSLEPRRSEKLFF.

This clone was seen a few times. The genes are TRBV19 and TRBJ1-2; D may be TRBD1 (6 bases). CDR1 is LNHDA, CDR2 SQIVND, per germline (reference sequence). The V end lost 5 bases, the J end lost 4 bases, and 17 bases lay between the germline ends. This CDR3 has 15 amino acids. CDR3 nucleotides: TGTGCCAGTAGTCCTCGGGACACCTGGGCCTATGGCTACACCTTC. This gives the protein CASSPRDTWAYGYTF. The whole variable domain, filled in from reference TRBV19 and TRBJ1-2, reads DGGITQSPKYLFRKEGQNVTLSCEQNLNHDAMYWYRQDPGQGLRLIYYSQIVNDFQKGDIAEGYSVSREKKESFPLTVTSAQKNPTAFYLCASSPRDTWAYGYTFGSGTRLTVV.

This chain uses TRBV7-8 with TRBJ2-7; D possibly matches TRBD1 or TRBD2 (6 bases each). This CDR3 contains 19 residues. V lost 4 bases to trimming and J lost 0 bases, with 25 bases between them. Germline V CDR1 and CDR2: SGHVS, FQNEAQ. The CDR3, as DNA: TGTGCCAGCAGCTCTACCTGGGGGGCCCAAATTACAAGCTCCTACGAGCAGTACTTC. Amino acid sequence: CASSSTWGAQITSSYEQYF.

The gene calls are TRBV10-3 and TRBJ2-1, with D hard to call. Germline V gene lookup returns CDR1 ENHRY and CDR2 SYGVKD. CDR3 length: 11 residues. V lost 7 bases and J lost 5, with 6 bases in between. CDR3 amino acids: CAINRDNEQFF. As DNA, the CDR3 is TGTGCCATCAACCGAGACAATGAGCAGTTCTTC.

The J gene is TRBJ1-3, the V gene TRBV11-2; possibly TRBD1 for D (6 bases). This CDR3 is 19 amino acids long. The V end lost 5 bases, the J end lost 0 bases, and 23 bases lay between the germline ends. The germline gives CDR1 SGHAT, CDR2 FQNNGV. CDR3 nucleotide sequence: TGTGCCAGCAGCGTTACGATCTCGGGGGGCCTCCTCTCTGGAAACACCATATATTTT. It is translated as CASSVTISGGLLSGNTIYF.

This sequence joins TRBV7-9 and TRBJ2-7; D remains unclear. With 5 bases removed from V and 5 bases from J, the gap between germline ends came to 13 bases. There are 13 residues in the CDR3. The germline gives CDR1 SEHNR, CDR2 FQNEAQ (reference sequence). As DNA, the CDR3 is TGTGCCAGCAGCCGCACCATGGGCGACGAGCAGTACTTC. This encodes CASSRTMGDEQYF. Complete variable domain (other parts from reference TRBV7-9 and TRBJ2-7): DTGVSQNPRHKITKRGQNVTFRCDPISEHNRLYWYRQTLGQGPEFLTYFQNEAQLEKSRLLSDRFSAERPKGSFSTLEIQRTEQGDSAMYLCASSRTMGDEQYFGPGTRLTVT.

The table lists this clone with a few counts. This sequence joins TRBV7-9 and TRBJ2-3; 9 bases agree with TRBD2. The CDR3 spans 15 residues. The ends lost 0 bases at V and 14 bases at J; junction bases unmatched: 12. Germline V gene sequence: CDR1 SEHNR, CDR2 FQNEAQ (reference sequence). The CDR3 is CASSLAGPSGTGWYF. In nucleotides, the CDR3 is TGTGCCAGCAGCTTAGCGGGTCCTAGCGGGACGGGTTGGTATTTT.

The chain carries TRBV5-4 and TRBJ1-1, with D possibly matching TRBD1 (5 bases). This CDR3 comprises 15 residues. From germline, CDR1 is SGHNT and CDR2 YYREEE (reference sequence). Trimming cost V 6 bases and J 1 base, with 16 bases left between them. The CDR3 loop reads CASTPSGRENTEAFF. The CDR3 nucleotides are TGTGCCAGCACCCCTTCGGGGCGGGAGAACACTGAAGCTTTCTTT.

This clone was seen just once. The chain carries TRBV21-1 and TRBJ2-1; TRBD2 reflects the table's D call only, with no check against the DNA. TRBV21-1 is shown as a pseudogene. This CDR3 is 15 amino acids long. The DNA of the CDR3 is TGTGCCAGCAACCTAGCGGGTCATATTTACAATGAGCAGTTCTTC. Residues: CASNLAGHIYNEQFF.

The rearrangement joins TRBV27 to TRBJ2-1; D not certain. The germline V gene encodes CDR1 MNHEY and CDR2 SMNVEV (reference sequence). The CDR3 has 20 residues. Trimming stripped 6 bases from V and 0 bases from J, with 27 bases between. The CDR3 bases are TGTGCCAGCAGAACACAGTTCTGGGCCGGAAGTGCGGCCTCCTACAATGAGCAGTTCTTC. This encodes CASRTQFWAGSAASYNEQFF.

V gene TRBV4-1 combines with J gene TRBJ2-7; possibly TRBD1 or TRBD2 for D (7 bases each). Trimming removed 4 bases from V and 4 bases from J, with 14 bases in between. Germline loops: CDR1 MGHRA, CDR2 YSYEKL. The CDR3 consists of 14 residues. The CDR3 DNA follows: TGCGCCAGCAGCCGAAGCGGGACAGCGTACGAGCAGTACTTC. Residues: CASSRSGTAYEQYF.

The rearrangement links TRBV19 to TRBJ1-2; D may be TRBD1 (6 bases). The CDR3 has 14 amino acids. The germline V gene has CDR1 LNHDA and CDR2 SQIVND (reference sequence). V lost 2 bases, J lost 4 bases, and 11 bases lay in between. The chain's CDR3 is CASSIPGAGYGYTF. The CDR3 nucleotides are TGTGCCAGTAGTATACCAGGGGCCGGCTATGGCTACACCTTC.

The rearrangement links TRBV15 to TRBJ2-1; 10 nucleotides line up with TRBD1. This CDR3 is built from 16 residues. CDR1 is LNHNV, CDR2 YYDKDF, per germline (reference sequence). V was pared by 0 bases and J by 4 bases, with 3 bases of the junction left unmatched. CDR3 bases: TGTGCCACCAGCAGAGACCGGGACAGGGGTTACAATGAGCAGTTCTTC. Translation gives CATSRDRDRGYNEQFF.

The chain uses TRBV11-2 and TRBJ2-4; 10 nucleotides line up with TRBD2. V dropped 5 bases and J dropped 5; count of bases not matched to a gene: 6. In germline, CDR1 is SGHAT, CDR2 FQNNGV. There are 15 residues in the CDR3. In DNA, the CDR3 is TGTGCCAGCAGCAACCTCCTAGCGGGGGAAAACATTCAGTACTTC. Protein product: CASSNLLAGENIQYF.

The chain recombines TRBV5-4 with TRBJ1-4, with D hard to call. Deletions cut 3 bases from V and 6 bases from J, with 12 bases between. This CDR3 is 14 amino acids long. CDR1 and CDR2 from the germline V gene are SGHNT and YYREEE (reference sequence). The CDR3 sequence: CASSSPGGDEKLFF. CDR3 bases: TGTGCCAGCAGCTCCCCAGGAGGAGATGAAAAACTGTTTTTT.

The rearrangement uses TRBV11-3 and TRBJ2-1; possibly TRBD2 for D (5 bases). The CDR3 covers 13 residues. Trimming pared 0 bases from V and 9 bases from J, leaving 9 bases between. Germline CDR1 SGHNT, CDR2 YENEEA. The CDR3 region has the DNA TGTGCCAGCAGCTTAGACGGGGTCAGTGAGCAGTTCTTC. Its translation is CASSLDGVSEQFF. Full variable domain (missing parts from reference TRBV11-3 and TRBJ2-1): EAGVVQSPRYKIIEKKQPVAFWCNPISGHNTLYWYLQNLGQGPELLIRYENEEAVDDSQLPKDRFSAERLKGVDSTLKIQPAELGDSAVYLCASSLDGVSEQFFGPGTRLTVL.

The chain carries TRBV4-1 and TRBJ2-7; D is unclear. The germline V and J ends were trimmed by 1 base and 6 bases, with 10 bases remaining between them. The germline V gene has CDR1 MGHRA and CDR2 YSYEKL. The CDR3 has 13 amino acids. The CDR3 coding sequence is TGCGCCAGCAGCCAAGCTGGCCAATTCGAGCAGTACTTC. Translated: CASSQAGQFEQYF.

The rearrangement uses TRBV18 and TRBJ2-5, with TRBD2 matching over 7 bases. The CDR3 is made up of 14 amino acids. Germline-derived CDR1 and CDR2 are KGHSH and LQKENI. V trimming: 3 bases; J trimming: 5 bases; junction bases outside the gene matches: 6. CDR3 DNA: TGTGCCAGCTCACCTGGACTAGGTCGGGAGACCCAGTACTTC. This sequence encodes CASSPGLGRETQYF.

The chain recombines TRBV6-1 with TRBJ2-5, with 8 nucleotides matching TRBD2. Trimming removed 5 bases from V and 2 bases from J; junction bases left unmatched: 7. The CDR3 consists of 15 residues. Looked up from germline, CDR1 is MNHNS and CDR2 is SASEGT. The CDR3 spells CASSIAGRVQETQYF. CDR3 sequence (DNA): TGTGCCAGCAGTATAGCGGGAAGGGTACAAGAGACCCAGTACTTC.

The chain employs TRBV11-2 and TRBJ2-2; TRBD1 matches at 9 bases. Germline-derived CDR1 and CDR2 are SGHAT and FQNNGV. The CDR3 extends over 15 amino acids. J lost 1 base, V lost 8 bases, and 5 bases had no gene match. For the CDR3, the DNA is TGTGCCAGCCGTGGACAGGGGCGGAACACCGGGGAGCTGTTTTTT. Translation gives CASRGQGRNTGELFF. Drawing the rest from reference TRBV11-2 and TRBJ2-2, the complete variable domain is EAGVAQSPRYKIIEKRQSVAFWCNPISGHATLYWYQQILGQGPKLLIQFQNNGVVDDSQLPKDRFSAERLKGVDSTLKIQPAKLEDSAVYLCASRGQGRNTGELFFGEGSRLTVL.

This chain links TRBV4-2 with TRBJ2-2; TRBD2 agrees at 8 bases. Unmatched junction bases numbered 4, after V lost 0 bases and J lost 4 bases. Germline loops: CDR1 LGHNA, CDR2 YNFKEQ. The CDR3 consists of 16 residues. CDR3 sequence reads: CASSQERAGGTGELFF. As DNA, the CDR3 is TGTGCCAGCAGCCAAGAACGGGCGGGAGGCACCGGGGAGCTGTTTTTT.

CDR3 amino acids: CASSPPNSYGYTF. In DNA form, the CDR3 reads TGTGCCAGCTCACCACCCAACAGTTATGGCTACACCTTC. The chain couples TRBV18 to TRBJ1-2; D ambiguous. CDR1 and CDR2 from the germline V gene are KGHSH and LQKENI. Trimming pared 0 bases from V and 5 bases from J, leaving 7 bases between. The CDR3 has 13 residues.

The CDR3 DNA reads as TGTGCCAGCAGCCGTCGGGGAGGGCTTGAAGAGACCCAGTACTTC. The encoded protein is CASSRRGGLEETQYF. This chain joins TRBV5-5 and TRBJ2-5; 7 positions agree with TRBD2. CDR3 length: 15 amino acids. Germline lookup yields CDR1 SGHKS and CDR2 YYEKEE (reference sequence). The trim removed 4 bases at V and 3 bases at J, leaving 9 bases unmatched.